The rows below give T cell receptor beta chains drawn from one sample of a study of cytomegalovirus exposure and HLA in healthy donors. Data came from immunoSEQ multiplex PCR; TCRdb stores just in-frame clones and leaves some out. This sample has over 200,000 clones, with 80% to 95% found just once. Sequenced material: PBMCs. The receptors were gathered from a woman aged 25-40 years in good health and CMV-seronegative. The CDR3 runs from the conserved cysteine through the conserved F or W. D genes are given only for firm matches. Clone size appears in some rows only: once, few, many, or a class for an expanded clone.

d_gene: TRBD2; v_gene: TRBV30; abundance: -; j_gene: TRBJ2-2; len: 14; CDR3aa: CAWSPGGFTGELFF; CDR3nt: TGTGCCTGGTCACCGGGAGGGTTCACCGGGGAGCTGTTTTTT
d_gene: TRBD1; v_gene: TRBV5-1; abundance: -; j_gene: TRBJ2-4; len: 14; CDR3aa: CASSLADRKNIQYF; CDR3nt: TGCGCCAGCAGCTTGGCGGACAGGAAAAACATTCAGTACTTC
d_gene: TRBD2; v_gene: TRBV7-9; abundance: -; j_gene: TRBJ2-1; len: 16; CDR3aa: CASSPTSSGVYNEQFF; CDR3nt: TGTGCCAGCAGCCCGACCTCTAGCGGGGTCTACAATGAGCAGTTCTTC
d_gene: -; v_gene: TRBV19; abundance: -; j_gene: TRBJ1-2; len: 11; CDR3aa: CASSVGTRYTF; CDR3nt: TGTGCCAGTAGTGTGGGGACGCGCTACACCTTC
d_gene: -; v_gene: TRBV28; abundance: -; j_gene: TRBJ1-2; len: 12; CDR3aa: CASSQEIYGYTF; CDR3nt: TGTGCCAGCAGCCAGGAGATTTATGGCTACACCTTC
d_gene: -; v_gene: TRBV6-5; abundance: -; j_gene: TRBJ1-1; len: 12; CDR3aa: CASSSWGSEAFF; CDR3nt: TGTGCCAGCAGCTCTTGGGGCTCTGAAGCTTTCTTT
d_gene: -; v_gene: TRBV7-2; abundance: -; j_gene: TRBJ2-1; len: 15; CDR3aa: CASSSDNAPYNEQFF; CDR3nt: TGTGCCAGCAGCTCTGACAATGCACCCTACAATGAGCAGTTCTTC
d_gene: TRBD2; v_gene: TRBV28; abundance: -; j_gene: TRBJ2-7; len: 14; CDR3aa: CASSFRLAGDEQYF; CDR3nt: TGTGCCAGCAGTTTCCGACTAGCGGGAGACGAGCAGTACTTC
d_gene: -; v_gene: TRBV18; abundance: -; j_gene: TRBJ2-5; len: 14; CDR3aa: CASSPSQYLETQYF; CDR3nt: TGTGCCAGCTCACCTTCCCAGTATTTAGAGACCCAGTACTTC
d_gene: TRBD2; v_gene: TRBV11-2; abundance: once; j_gene: TRBJ2-7; len: 14; CDR3aa: CASSQTSGSYEQYF; CDR3nt: TGTGCCAGCAGCCAGACTAGCGGGAGCTACGAGCAGTACTTC
d_gene: -; v_gene: TRBV14; abundance: -; j_gene: TRBJ2-7; len: 16; CDR3aa: CASSQVMRQSTYEQYF; CDR3nt: TGTGCCAGCAGCCAAGTTATGAGACAGTCCACCTACGAGCAGTACTTC
d_gene: -; v_gene: TRBV27; abundance: -; j_gene: TRBJ2-5; len: 13; CDR3aa: CASRSGNWGTQYF; CDR3nt: TGTGCCAGCAGATCCGGAAATTGGGGGACCCAGTACTTC
d_gene: -; v_gene: TRBV7-2; abundance: -; j_gene: TRBJ2-1; len: 11; CDR3aa: CASSLLSEQFF; CDR3nt: TGTGCCAGCAGCTTATTAAGTGAGCAGTTCTTC
d_gene: -; v_gene: TRBV27; abundance: -; j_gene: TRBJ2-7; len: 12; CDR3aa: CASSTGFYEQYF; CDR3nt: TGTGCCAGCAGTACAGGGTTCTACGAGCAGTACTTC
d_gene: TRBD1; v_gene: TRBV20-1; abundance: -; j_gene: TRBJ1-1; len: 11; CDR3aa: CSAKGTGEAFF; CDR3nt: TGCAGTGCAAAGGGGACAGGCGAAGCTTTCTTT
d_gene: TRBD2; v_gene: TRBV27; abundance: -; j_gene: TRBJ2-1; len: 18; CDR3aa: CASSPGLVAGGGYNEQFF; CDR3nt: TGTGCCAGCAGTCCGGGACTGGTAGCGGGAGGGGGATACAATGAGCAGTTCTTC
d_gene: -; v_gene: TRBV10-2; abundance: -; j_gene: TRBJ2-7; len: 13; CDR3aa: CATVGQSSYEQYF; CDR3nt: TGCGCCACCGTAGGCCAGAGCTCCTACGAGCAGTACTTC
d_gene: TRBD2; v_gene: TRBV6-1; abundance: -; j_gene: TRBJ2-3; len: 15; CDR3aa: CASKRTSGSTDTQYF; CDR3nt: TGTGCCAGCAAACGGACTAGCGGTAGCACAGATACGCAGTATTTT
d_gene: TRBD1; v_gene: TRBV30; abundance: -; j_gene: TRBJ2-5; len: 14; CDR3aa: CAWSDGTGVVTQYF; CDR3nt: TGTGCCTGGAGTGATGGGACAGGGGTCGTGACCCAGTACTTC
d_gene: -; v_gene: TRBV5-4; abundance: -; j_gene: TRBJ1-1; len: 13; CDR3aa: CASSPPGGTEAFF; CDR3nt: TGTGCCAGCAGCCCCCCTGGGGGGACTGAAGCTTTCTTT
d_gene: TRBD2; v_gene: TRBV5-8; abundance: -; j_gene: TRBJ2-3; len: 14; CDR3aa: CASSSGLVTDTQYF; CDR3nt: TGTGCCAGCAGCTCAGGACTAGTAACAGATACGCAGTATTTT
d_gene: -; v_gene: TRBV7-2; abundance: -; j_gene: TRBJ2-5; len: 17; CDR3aa: CASSLQVGKRLQETQYF; CDR3nt: TGTGCCAGCAGCTTACAGGTCGGGAAGCGCTTACAAGAGACCCAGTACTTC
d_gene: TRBD2; v_gene: TRBV9; abundance: -; j_gene: TRBJ2-7; len: 15; CDR3aa: CASSVGSGTSYEQYF; CDR3nt: TGTGCCAGCAGCGTAGGTAGCGGGACTTCCTACGAGCAGTACTTC
d_gene: -; v_gene: TRBV28; abundance: -; j_gene: TRBJ2-1; len: 14; CDR3aa: CASSADPGSNEQFF; CDR3nt: TGTGCCAGCAGTGCGGACCCGGGTAGCAATGAGCAGTTCTTC
d_gene: TRBD2; v_gene: TRBV30; abundance: -; j_gene: TRBJ2-7; len: 16; CDR3aa: CASNDLLSGRVYEQYF; CDR3nt: TGTGCCTCAAATGATCTACTTAGCGGGAGAGTCTACGAGCAGTACTTC
d_gene: -; v_gene: TRBV5-4; abundance: -; j_gene: TRBJ2-5; len: 16; CDR3aa: CASSLANRVSQETQYF; CDR3nt: TGTGCCAGCAGCTTGGCGAACAGGGTTTCTCAAGAGACCCAGTACTTC
d_gene: TRBD1; v_gene: TRBV7-8; abundance: -; j_gene: TRBJ2-7; len: 14; CDR3aa: CASSIRTGGDEQYF; CDR3nt: TGTGCCAGCAGCATCAGGACAGGGGGGGACGAGCAGTACTTC
d_gene: -; v_gene: TRBV12-5; abundance: -; j_gene: TRBJ2-1; len: 19; CDR3aa: CASGTHSGGRSPSYNEQFF; CDR3nt: TGTGCTAGTGGTACACACTCCGGGGGGCGGTCCCCCTCCTACAATGAGCAGTTCTTC
d_gene: TRBD2; v_gene: TRBV16; abundance: -; j_gene: TRBJ2-3; len: 16; CDR3aa: CASSHRAGGPTDTQYF; CDR3nt: TGTGCCAGCAGCCACCGAGCGGGAGGGCCGACAGATACGCAGTATTTT
d_gene: -; v_gene: TRBV11-2; abundance: once; j_gene: TRBJ2-3; len: 15; CDR3aa: CASSLGWGPTDTQYF; CDR3nt: TGTGCCAGCAGCTTAGGATGGGGCCCCACAGATACGCAGTATTTT
d_gene: -; v_gene: TRBV5-1; abundance: -; j_gene: TRBJ2-3; len: 14; CDR3aa: CASSLGLLTDTQYF; CDR3nt: TGCGCCAGCAGCTTGGGACTTCTCACAGATACGCAGTATTTT
d_gene: TRBD1; v_gene: TRBV5-1; abundance: -; j_gene: TRBJ2-7; len: 13; CDR3aa: CASHRDSSYEQYF; CDR3nt: TGCGCCAGCCACCGGGACAGCTCCTACGAGCAGTACTTC
d_gene: TRBD1; v_gene: TRBV18; abundance: -; j_gene: TRBJ2-5; len: 16; CDR3aa: CASSPGQGVYQETQYF; CDR3nt: TGTGCCAGCTCACCGGGACAGGGGGTGTACCAAGAGACCCAGTACTTC
d_gene: -; v_gene: TRBV5-6; abundance: -; j_gene: TRBJ2-3; len: 13; CDR3aa: CASSLTGRDTQYF; CDR3nt: TGTGCCAGCAGCTTAACGGGAAGGGATACGCAGTATTTT
d_gene: -; v_gene: TRBV29-1; abundance: -; j_gene: TRBJ2-7; len: 11; CDR3aa: CSVGDSYEQYF; CDR3nt: TGCAGCGTTGGAGACAGCTACGAGCAGTACTTC
d_gene: -; v_gene: TRBV7-6; abundance: -; j_gene: TRBJ2-5; len: 15; CDR3aa: CASSFLTGNQETQYF; CDR3nt: TGTGCCAGCAGCTTTCTAACAGGAAATCAAGAGACCCAGTACTTC
d_gene: TRBD2; v_gene: TRBV19; abundance: once; j_gene: TRBJ2-7; len: 14; CDR3aa: CASSIAGGSYEQYF; CDR3nt: TGTGCCAGTAGTATAGCGGGAGGGTCGTACGAGCAGTACTTC
d_gene: -; v_gene: TRBV11-2; abundance: -; j_gene: TRBJ1-5; len: 14; CDR3aa: CASSPIGTLEPQHF; CDR3nt: TGTGCCAGCAGCCCAATAGGGACATTAGAGCCCCAGCATTTT
d_gene: -; v_gene: TRBV20-1; abundance: -; j_gene: TRBJ2-3; len: 10; CDR3aa: CSALTDTQYF; CDR3nt: TGCAGTGCTCTAACAGATACGCAGTATTTT
d_gene: -; v_gene: TRBV27; abundance: -; j_gene: TRBJ2-1; len: 15; CDR3aa: CASSSQRNSYNEQFF; CDR3nt: TGTGCCAGCAGTTCGCAGCGGAACTCCTACAATGAGCAGTTCTTC
d_gene: TRBD1; v_gene: TRBV2; abundance: few; j_gene: TRBJ2-7; len: 12; CDR3aa: CASRPQGSTEYF; CDR3nt: TGTGCCAGCAGGCCACAGGGGTCCACGGAGTACTTC
d_gene: TRBD2; v_gene: TRBV5-1; abundance: -; j_gene: TRBJ2-7; len: 15; CDR3aa: CASSLRAGGSYEQYF; CDR3nt: TGCGCCAGCAGCTTGAGGGCGGGAGGATCCTACGAGCAGTACTTC
d_gene: -; v_gene: TRBV5-1; abundance: -; j_gene: TRBJ2-3; len: 15; CDR3aa: CASSLMGARTDTQYF; CDR3nt: TGCGCCAGCAGCTTGATGGGGGCGCGTACCGATACGCAGTATTTT
d_gene: -; v_gene: TRBV9; abundance: -; j_gene: TRBJ2-3; len: 12; CDR3aa: CASSEGGATQYF; CDR3nt: TGTGCCAGCAGCGAAGGGGGGGCTACGCAGTATTTT
d_gene: -; v_gene: TRBV6-6; abundance: -; j_gene: TRBJ1-5; len: 13; CDR3aa: CASSYSSRGPGYF; CDR3nt: TGTGCCAGCAGTTACTCGAGTAGGGGCCCGGGCTATTTT
d_gene: -; v_gene: TRBV27; abundance: -; j_gene: TRBJ2-2; len: 15; CDR3aa: CASKLRGLNTGELFF; CDR3nt: TGTGCCAGCAAATTACGGGGTTTGAACACCGGGGAGCTGTTTTTT
d_gene: -; v_gene: TRBV27; abundance: -; j_gene: TRBJ2-6; len: 13; CDR3aa: CASSRGIANVLTF; CDR3nt: TGTGCCAGCAGTCGGGGCATCGCCAACGTCCTGACTTTC
d_gene: -; v_gene: TRBV9; abundance: -; j_gene: TRBJ2-5; len: 12; CDR3aa: CASSALGETQYF; CDR3nt: TGTGCCAGCAGCGCCCTAGGGGAGACCCAGTACTTC
d_gene: -; v_gene: TRBV28; abundance: -; j_gene: TRBJ1-1; len: 12; CDR3aa: CASSERETEAFF; CDR3nt: TGTGCCAGCAGTGAACGGGAAACTGAAGCTTTCTTT
d_gene: TRBD1; v_gene: TRBV5-6; abundance: once; j_gene: TRBJ1-5; len: 16; CDR3aa: CASSLTRQGGIWPQHF; CDR3nt: TGTGCCAGCAGCCTCACCAGACAGGGAGGTATTTGGCCCCAGCATTTT
d_gene: TRBD1; v_gene: TRBV7-6; abundance: -; j_gene: TRBJ2-1; len: 16; CDR3aa: CASSAAGTGAYNEQFF; CDR3nt: TGTGCCAGCAGCGCAGCCGGGACAGGGGCCTACAATGAGCAGTTCTTC
d_gene: -; v_gene: TRBV11-3; abundance: -; j_gene: TRBJ2-2; len: 15; CDR3aa: CASSFSGLDTGELFF; CDR3nt: TGTGCCAGCAGCTTCAGCGGTCTGGACACCGGGGAGCTGTTTTTT
d_gene: TRBD2; v_gene: TRBV4-1; abundance: -; j_gene: TRBJ2-1; len: 16; CDR3aa: CASSQDAGTSNNEQFF; CDR3nt: TGCGCCAGCAGCCAAGATGCCGGGACTAGTAACAATGAGCAGTTCTTC
d_gene: TRBD2; v_gene: TRBV9; abundance: -; j_gene: TRBJ2-3; len: 16; CDR3aa: CASRPPAGGSADTQYF; CDR3nt: TGTGCCAGCAGACCCCCAGCGGGAGGTTCCGCAGATACGCAGTATTTT
d_gene: TRBD1; v_gene: TRBV14; abundance: -; j_gene: TRBJ1-1; len: 14; CDR3aa: CASSHRDRETEAFF; CDR3nt: TGTGCCAGCAGCCACCGGGACAGGGAGACTGAAGCTTTCTTT